This record covers a single T cell receptor (beta chain). This clone was detected only a few times. Its antigen is not yet known. Within one base of it there is no much larger clone, and no base qualities were kept. Two independent pathologists confirmed that the uninvolved adjacent lung, which was taken at least 2 cm from the tumor margin, was free of atypia. At diagnosis, tumor, uninvolved tumor-adjacent lung and peripheral blood were collected and then preserved as a mix of FFPE and fresh-frozen material. The germline V gene gives CDR1 as SGHRS and CDR2 as YFSETQ. Counted from cysteine to phenylalanine, this CDR3 has 17 amino acids. Only the CDR3 DNA stays, 51 bases, in frame from base 1. The junction carries 15 bases between V and J, which are trimmed by 0 bases and 2 bases respectively. This sample is drawn from a study of T cells in localized non-small cell lung cancer (TCRdb year 2020). About the full investigation: The study analyzed T cell repertoires of around 250 early-stage NSCLC patients, comparing tumors and uninvolved tumor-adjacent lungs. The cohort consisted of approximately 240 treatment-naive NSCLC patients whose localized lung tumors had been resected. NSCLC patients had a mean age of around 61 years, and more than 120 were male and around 99 female. Overall study results and their limits: Because the study design was exploratory, TCR variables were selected using unadjusted p-values without false-discovery rate correction. Of the top 100 tumor clones, a median of 57 were detected in paired uninvolved adjacent lung; some 28 were also among that lung's top 100. Longer overall survival was associated with higher T cell density in blood, whereas shorter survival was associated with higher clonality in adjacent lung. Uninvolved tumor-adjacent lung showed the highest T cell clonality, higher than tumor, which suggests more focused antigenic responses in the uninvolved tumor-adjacent lung. Because multi-region tumor sequencing was not done, intratumor heterogeneity could not be ruled out.

The immunoSEQ Assay was used to sequence TCR beta CDR3 regions from DNA. The paper's data handling went like this. To compute T cell density, TCR beta template counts were normalized to usable DNA, which was estimated by amplifying housekeeping genes. Richness was estimated using the preseqR package, with extrapolation to 400,000 templates for PBMC samples and to 120,000 templates for tissue samples. Clonality was defined as one minus Pielou's evenness. To identify tissue-enriched TCRs, differential abundance testing was run on productive amino-acid clonotypes with a minimum total count of 5 and an alpha of 0.1. Repertoire overlap between compartments was quantified with the Jaccard Index and Morisita Overlap Index. GLIPH grouped TCR beta CDR3s together with public tetramer-defined viral CDR3s, and a viral motif had to include at least three viral sequences and also show V-gene enrichment. TCRdb mirrors the immuneACCESS table, restricted to in-frame sequences. Some clones are absent from its copies; in checked studies, under half trace to an unresolved V gene, and the reason for the others is unknown. That table furnishes V, J and clone size, whereas the DNA furnished D and trimming. This sample comprises 1,000 to 1,500 clones, about 25% of them detected only once. The ten biggest clones cover 33% of the sample.

Recombination linked TRBV5-1 to TRBJ2-1; the D gene identity is not certain. Material: normal lung tissue next to the tumor, obtained before any cancer treatment. The clonotype originates from a man between 40 and 69 years old with stage I lung adenocarcinoma. The CDR3 reads CASSLGWLVGTYNEQFF. The DNA reads TGCGCCAGCAGCTTGGGTTGGCTAGTTGGGACCTACAATGAGCAGTTCTTC.